This section outlines one T cell receptor (beta chain) sequence together with its context. The antigen is unknown. Amplification used 60 V beta primers and 13 J beta primers. Only in-frame clones appear in the TCRdb table, and some are missing; sequencing was by immunoSEQ multiplex PCR. The sample carries about 92,000 clones, 85% to 90% recorded once. The length of the CDR3 is 13 residues. Between the trimmed V and J ends, which lost 0 bases and 4 bases, there was a span of 8 bases. Germline assignment: CDR1 SGHRS and CDR2 YFSETQ. The data are from a study of glioma-infiltrating T cells after dendritic cell vaccination. Study-level results: Few patients contributed both blood and tumor specimens.

Sequenced material: blood, taken before dendritic cell vaccination. This rearrangement joins TRBV5-1 to TRBJ2-7; possibly TRBD2 for D (6 bases). This sequence was found in a human donor with glioblastoma. The CDR3 DNA follows: TGCGCCAGCAGCTTGGTCGGGGGTTACGAGCAGTACTTC. It encodes CASSLVGGYEQYF.